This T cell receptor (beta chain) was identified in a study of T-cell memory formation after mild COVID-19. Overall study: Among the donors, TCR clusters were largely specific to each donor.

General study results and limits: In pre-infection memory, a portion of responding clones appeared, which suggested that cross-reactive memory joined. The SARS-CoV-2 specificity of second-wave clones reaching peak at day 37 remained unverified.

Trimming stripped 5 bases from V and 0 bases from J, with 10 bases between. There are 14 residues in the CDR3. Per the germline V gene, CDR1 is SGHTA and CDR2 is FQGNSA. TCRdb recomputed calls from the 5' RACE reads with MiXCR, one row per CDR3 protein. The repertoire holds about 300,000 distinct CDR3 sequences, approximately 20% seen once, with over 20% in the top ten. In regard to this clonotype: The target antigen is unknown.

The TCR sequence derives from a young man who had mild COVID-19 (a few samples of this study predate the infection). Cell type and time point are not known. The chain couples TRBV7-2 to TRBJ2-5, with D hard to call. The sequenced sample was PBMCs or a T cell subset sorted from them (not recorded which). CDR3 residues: CASSASWYQETQYF. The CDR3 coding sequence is TGTGCCAGCAGCGCATCATGGTACCAAGAGACCCAGTACTTC. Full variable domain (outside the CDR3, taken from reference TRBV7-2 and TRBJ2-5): GAGVSQSPSNKVTEKGKDVELRCDPISGHTALYWYRQSLGQGLEFLIYFQGNSAPDKSGLPSDRFSAERTGGSVSTLTIQRTQQEDSAVYLCASSASWYQETQYFGPGTRLLVL.